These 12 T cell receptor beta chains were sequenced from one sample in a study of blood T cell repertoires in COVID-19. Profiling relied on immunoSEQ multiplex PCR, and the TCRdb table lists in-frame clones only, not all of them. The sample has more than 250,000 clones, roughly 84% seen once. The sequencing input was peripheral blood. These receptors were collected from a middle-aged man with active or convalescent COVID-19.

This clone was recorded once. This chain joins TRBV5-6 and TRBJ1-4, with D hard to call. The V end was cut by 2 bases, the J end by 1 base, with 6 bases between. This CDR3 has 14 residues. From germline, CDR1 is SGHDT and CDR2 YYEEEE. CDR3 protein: CASSFVGTNEKLFF. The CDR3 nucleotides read TGTGCCAGCAGCTTCGTCGGAACTAATGAAAAACTGTTTTTT.

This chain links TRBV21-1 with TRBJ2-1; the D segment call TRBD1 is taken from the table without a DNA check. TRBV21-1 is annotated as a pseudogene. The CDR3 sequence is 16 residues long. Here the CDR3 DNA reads TGTGCCAGCAGCAGACAGGGGCGGGAGTCCTACAATGAGCAGTTCTTC. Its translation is CASSRQGRESYNEQFF.

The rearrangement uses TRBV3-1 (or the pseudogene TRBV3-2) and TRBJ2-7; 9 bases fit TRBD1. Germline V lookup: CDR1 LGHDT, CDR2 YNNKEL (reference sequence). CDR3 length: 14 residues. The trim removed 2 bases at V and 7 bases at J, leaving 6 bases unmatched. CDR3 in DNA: TGTGCCAGCAGCCAACGAGACAGGGGGTCTGAGCAGTACTTC. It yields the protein CASSQRDRGSEQYF.

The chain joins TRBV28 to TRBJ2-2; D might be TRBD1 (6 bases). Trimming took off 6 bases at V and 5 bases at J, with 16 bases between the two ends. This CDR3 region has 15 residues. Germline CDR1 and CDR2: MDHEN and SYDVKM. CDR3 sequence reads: CASRPGDRMTGELFF. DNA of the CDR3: TGTGCCAGCAGGCCCGGAGACAGGATGACCGGGGAGCTGTTTTTT.

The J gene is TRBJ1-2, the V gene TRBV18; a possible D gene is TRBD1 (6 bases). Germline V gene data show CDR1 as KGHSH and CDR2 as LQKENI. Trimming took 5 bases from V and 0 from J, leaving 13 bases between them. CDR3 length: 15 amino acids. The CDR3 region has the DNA TGTGCCAGCTCAGCCGACAGGTTCTCTAACTATGGCTACACCTTC. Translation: CASSADRFSNYGYTF.

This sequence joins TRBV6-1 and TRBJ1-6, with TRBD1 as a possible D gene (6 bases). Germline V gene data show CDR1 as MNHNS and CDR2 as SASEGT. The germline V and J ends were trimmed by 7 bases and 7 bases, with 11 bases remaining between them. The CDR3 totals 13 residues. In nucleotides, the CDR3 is TGTGCCAGCATCGGGGGGGGCAATTCACCCCTCCACTTT. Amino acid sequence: CASIGGGNSPLHF.

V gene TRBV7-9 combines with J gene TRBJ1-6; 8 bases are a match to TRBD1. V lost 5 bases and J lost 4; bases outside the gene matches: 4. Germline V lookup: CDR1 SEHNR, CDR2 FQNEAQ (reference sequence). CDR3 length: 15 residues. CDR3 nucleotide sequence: TGTGCCAGCAGCCGACAGGGGCAATATAATTCACCCCTCCACTTT. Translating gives CASSRQGQYNSPLHF.

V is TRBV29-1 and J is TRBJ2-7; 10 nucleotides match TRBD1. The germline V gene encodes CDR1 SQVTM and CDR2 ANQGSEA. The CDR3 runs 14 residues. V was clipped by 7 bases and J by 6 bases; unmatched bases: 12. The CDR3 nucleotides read TGCAGCGGACAGGTGTCTAGGACAGGGGGCGAGCAGTACTTC. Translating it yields CSGQVSRTGGEQYF.

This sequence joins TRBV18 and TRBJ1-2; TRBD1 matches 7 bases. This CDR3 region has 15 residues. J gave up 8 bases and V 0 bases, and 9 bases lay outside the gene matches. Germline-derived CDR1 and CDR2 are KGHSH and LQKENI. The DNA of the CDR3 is TGTGCCAGCTCACCACCTCCGGAGGGGGCGCGGGGCTACACCTTC. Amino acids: CASSPPPEGARGYTF.

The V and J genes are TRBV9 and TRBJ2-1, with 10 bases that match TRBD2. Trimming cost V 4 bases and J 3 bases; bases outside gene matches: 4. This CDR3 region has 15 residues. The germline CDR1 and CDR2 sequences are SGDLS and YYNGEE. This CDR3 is CASSLGLADYNEQFF. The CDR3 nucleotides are TGTGCCAGCAGCCTAGGACTAGCGGACTACAATGAGCAGTTCTTC.

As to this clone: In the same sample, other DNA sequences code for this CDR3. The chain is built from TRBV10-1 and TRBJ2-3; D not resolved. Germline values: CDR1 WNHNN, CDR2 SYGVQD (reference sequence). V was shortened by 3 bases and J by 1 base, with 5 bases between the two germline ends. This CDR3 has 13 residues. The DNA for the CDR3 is TGCGCCAGCAGTGAAGCCGGCACAGATACGCAGTATTTT. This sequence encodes CASSEAGTDTQYF.

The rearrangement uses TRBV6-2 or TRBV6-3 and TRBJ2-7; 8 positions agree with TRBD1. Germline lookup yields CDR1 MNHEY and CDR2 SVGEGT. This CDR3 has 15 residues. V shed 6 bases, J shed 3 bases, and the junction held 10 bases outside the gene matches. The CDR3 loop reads CASSTRGRLYYEQYF. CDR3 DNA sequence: TGTGCCAGCAGCACCAGGGGGCGATTATACTACGAGCAGTACTTC.